The TCR beta chain under discussion was sequenced for a study of technical replicates of blood from a few donors. Trimming took 0 bases from V and 6 from J, leaving 3 bases between them. Germline CDR1 SGDLS, CDR2 YYNGEE. The CDR3 runs 12 residues. Method: immunoSEQ multiplex PCR; TCRdb's copy keeps in-frame clones and lacks some. Of 75,000 to 95,000 clones in the sample, less than 95% are singletons; the top ten hold less than 0.3%. The rearrangement links TRBV9 to TRBJ2-2; D is undetermined. The clonotype comes from a human donor in good health. Sequencing was performed on T cells isolated from PBMCs. This CDR3 is CASSVASGELFF. CDR3 sequence (DNA): TGTGCCAGCAGCGTAGCTTCCGGGGAGCTGTTTTTT.